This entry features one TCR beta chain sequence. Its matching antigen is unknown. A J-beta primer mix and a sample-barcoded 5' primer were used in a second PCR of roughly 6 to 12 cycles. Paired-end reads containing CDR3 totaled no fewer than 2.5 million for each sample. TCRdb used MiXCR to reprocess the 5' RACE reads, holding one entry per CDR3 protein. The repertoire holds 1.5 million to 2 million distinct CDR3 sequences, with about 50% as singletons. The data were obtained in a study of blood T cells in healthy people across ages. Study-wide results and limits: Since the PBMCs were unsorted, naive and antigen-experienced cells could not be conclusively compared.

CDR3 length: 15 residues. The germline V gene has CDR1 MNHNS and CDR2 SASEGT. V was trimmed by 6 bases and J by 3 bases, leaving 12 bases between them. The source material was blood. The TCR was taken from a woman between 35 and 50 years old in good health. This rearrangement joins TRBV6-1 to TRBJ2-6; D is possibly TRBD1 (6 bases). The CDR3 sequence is CASSTLQGGANVLTF. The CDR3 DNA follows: TGTGCCAGCAGCACCTTACAGGGTGGGGCCAACGTCCTGACTTTC.